Shown below are 28 T cell receptor beta chains from a single sample sequenced in a study of blood T cell repertoires in COVID-19. Produced via immunoSEQ multiplex PCR; TCRdb's table is partial and in-frame only. The repertoire holds 150,000 to 200,000 clones, about 86% seen once, with around 8.6% in the top ten. The sample was peripheral blood. All receptors derive from a man in his forties or fifties with active or convalescent COVID-19.

The V gene is TRBV30, the J gene TRBJ1-2, with 7 bases aligning to TRBD1. V shed 2 bases and J 4 bases; nucleotides not matched to a gene: 4. Germline-derived CDR1 and CDR2 are GTSNPN and SVGIG (reference sequence). The CDR3 spans 13 residues. The CDR3 sequence is CAWSYGQVYGYTF. The CDR3 coding sequence is TGTGCCTGGAGTTATGGACAGGTCTATGGCTACACCTTC.

The rearrangement links TRBV5-5 to TRBJ1-1, with 9 bases lining up with TRBD1. This CDR3 is 15 amino acids long. V shed 0 bases, J shed 8 bases, and the junction held 8 bases outside the gene matches. Germline V gene lookup returns CDR1 SGHKS and CDR2 YYEKEE (reference sequence). CDR3: CASSLALRDREEAFF. As DNA, the CDR3 is TGTGCCAGCAGCTTGGCACTCCGGGACAGGGAAGAAGCTTTCTTT.

For this clone: Different DNA sequences within this sample yield the same CDR3. The J gene is TRBJ1-2, the V gene TRBV19, with D possibly matching TRBD1 (6 bases). Germline values: CDR1 LNHDA, CDR2 SQIVND (reference sequence). Trimming removed 4 bases at V and 1 base at J, with 10 bases between. The CDR3 has 14 residues. For the CDR3, the DNA is TGTGCCAGTAGTACGACAGGAGGTAACTATGGCTACACCTTC. It codes for CASSTTGGNYGYTF.

The gene calls are TRBV9 and TRBJ2-3; TRBD2 matches 16 bases. Germline V gives CDR1 SGDLS, CDR2 YYNGEE. This CDR3 is 18 amino acids long. The junction had 9 bases not matched to a gene; V was cut back by 3 bases and J by 5 bases. The CDR3 coding sequence is TGTGCCAGCAGCGAGGCGGGACTAGCGGGGGGGCATCAAGATACGCAGTATTTT. Translating gives CASSEAGLAGGHQDTQYF.

The V and J genes are TRBV21-1 and TRBJ2-1; no check of the table's D call, TRBD2, against the DNA was made. TRBV21-1 has pseudogene status. The CDR3 has 17 amino acids. The CDR3 loop reads CASSTPPGLAAYNEQFF. The CDR3 nucleotides are TGTGCCAGCAGCACACCCCCGGGACTAGCGGCATACAATGAGCAGTTCTTC.

The chain links TRBV11-2 to TRBJ1-2; possibly TRBD1 for D (6 bases). Germline lookup yields CDR1 SGHAT and CDR2 FQNNGV. V lost 0 bases and J lost 10, with 21 bases in between. There are 16 residues in the CDR3. The CDR3 region is CASSLDKVTGKSFYTF. Here the CDR3 DNA reads TGTGCCAGCAGCTTAGATAAGGTCACAGGGAAGAGCTTCTACACCTTC. Complete variable domain (other parts from reference TRBV11-2 and TRBJ1-2): EAGVAQSPRYKIIEKRQSVAFWCNPISGHATLYWYQQILGQGPKLLIQFQNNGVVDDSQLPKDRFSAERLKGVDSTLKIQPAKLEDSAVYLCASSLDKVTGKSFYTFGSGTRLTVV.

The chain uses TRBV7-2 and TRBJ2-7, with D possibly TRBD2 on 6 matching bases. V was trimmed by 5 bases and J by 0 bases, leaving 14 bases between them. The CDR3 has 15 residues. Germline V gives CDR1 SGHTA, CDR2 FQGNSA. CDR3 region: CASSPIAGPSYEQYF. The CDR3 DNA reads TGTGCCAGCAGCCCTATTGCGGGACCCTCCTACGAGCAGTACTTC. The variable domain in full, with the rest retrieved from reference TRBV7-2 and TRBJ2-7, is GAGVSQSPSNKVTEKGKDVELRCDPISGHTALYWYRQSLGQGLEFLIYFQGNSAPDKSGLPSDRFSAERTGGSVSTLTIQRTQQEDSAVYLCASSPIAGPSYEQYFGPGTRLTVT.

The rearrangement joins TRBV7-2 to TRBJ1-3; D is ambiguous. The CDR3 loop spans 16 amino acids. Germline CDR1 and CDR2: SGHTA and FQGNSA. The ends were cut back, 2 bases at V and 1 base at J, with 12 bases in the middle. The CDR3 loop is CASSLFSRQSGNTIYF. In DNA form, the CDR3 reads TGTGCCAGCAGCTTATTTTCTCGTCAGTCTGGAAACACCATATATTTT.

The chain uses TRBV18 and TRBJ2-7; 9 bases fit TRBD1. After removal of 3 bases from V and 2 bases from J, the junction contained 8 bases not matched to a gene. The CDR3 is made up of 16 amino acids. Germline CDR1 reads KGHSH; CDR2 reads LQKENI. This CDR3 reads CASSPQTGGGTYEQYF. The CDR3 DNA is TGTGCCAGCTCACCTCAGACAGGGGGAGGGACCTACGAGCAGTACTTC.

This clone was seen just once. The gene calls are TRBV9 and TRBJ2-7; tentative D call: TRBD2 (5 bases). CDR1 is SGDLS, CDR2 YYNGEE, per germline. V was cut by 3 bases and J by 0 bases, with 10 bases left in between. The length of the CDR3 is 14 residues. CDR3 coding DNA: TGTGCCAGCAGCGCGGACTCGTACTCCTACGAGCAGTACTTC. Translated, it gives CASSADSYSYEQYF. The full variable domain, rest sourced from reference TRBV9 and TRBJ2-7, is DSGVTQTPKHLITATGQRVTLRCSPRSGDLSVYWYQQSLDQGLQFLIQYYNGEERAKGNILERFSAQQFPDLHSELNLSSLELGDSALYFCASSADSYSYEQYFGPGTRLTVT.

The chain is built from TRBV5-5 and TRBJ2-7; 9 bases are a match to TRBD1. Germline V gene sequence: CDR1 SGHKS, CDR2 YYEKEE (reference sequence). The CDR3 is made up of 16 amino acids. The V gene end was trimmed by 7 bases and the J gene end by 2 bases; junction bases not matched to a gene: 13. DNA for the CDR3: TGTGCCAGCCAAATCCACCCGGGACAGGGCACCTACGAGCAGTACTTC. Its translation: CASQIHPGQGTYEQYF.

This CDR3 is CASNLASKETQYF. The CDR3 nucleotides read TGTGCCAGCAACCTAGCGAGTAAGGAGACCCAGTACTTC. V usage is TRBV28 and J usage is TRBJ2-5; a possible D gene is TRBD2 (6 bases). Looked up from germline, CDR1 is MDHEN and CDR2 is SYDVKM. This CDR3 contains 13 residues. The V end was cut by 7 bases, the J end by 5 bases, with 14 bases between. Full variable domain (missing parts from reference TRBV28 and TRBJ2-5): DVKVTQSSRYLVKRTGEKVFLECVQDMDHENMFWYRQDPGLGLRLIYFSYDVKMKEKGDIPEGYSVSREKKERFSLILESASTNQTSMYLCASNLASKETQYFGPGTRLLVL.

The genes are TRBV7-9 and TRBJ1-2; the match to TRBD1 covers 9 bases. The germline CDR1 and CDR2 sequences are SEHNR and FQNEAQ (reference sequence). Unmatched junction bases numbered 6, after V lost 5 bases and J lost 5 bases. The CDR3 has 14 residues. CDR3 region: CASSRTGDLYGYTF. The CDR3 region has the DNA TGTGCCAGCAGCCGGACAGGGGACCTGTATGGCTACACCTTC. The whole variable domain, remainder taken from reference TRBV7-9 and TRBJ1-2, is DTGVSQNPRHKITKRGQNVTFRCDPISEHNRLYWYRQTLGQGPEFLTYFQNEAQLEKSRLLSDRFSAERPKGSFSTLEIQRTEQGDSAMYLCASSRTGDLYGYTFGSGTRLTVV.

This rearrangement joins TRBV29-1 to TRBJ2-1; D possibly corresponds to TRBD1 (5 bases). The germline V gene encodes CDR1 SQVTM and CDR2 ANQGSEA. Trimming left V 0 bases short and J 13 bases short, with 16 bases between. The length of the CDR3 is 13 residues. As DNA, the CDR3 is TGCAGCGTTGAAGAACAGGCCCCCTCGCGCCAGTTCTTC. The encoded protein is CSVEEQAPSRQFF.

The V call is TRBV5-4, the J call TRBJ2-1; possibly TRBD1 for D (6 bases). V dropped 8 bases and J dropped 7 bases, with 10 bases sitting between them. The CDR3 has 11 amino acids. Germline loops: CDR1 SGHNT, CDR2 YYREEE (reference sequence). The CDR3 protein is CASRGINEQFF. CDR3 nucleotide sequence: TGTGCCAGTAGGGGGATTAATGAGCAGTTCTTC.

This clone was seen just once. In nucleotides, the CDR3 is TGTGCCAGCTCACCAATAGCGGGAGGGCCGGGCGAGCAGTACTTC. This codes for CASSPIAGGPGEQYF. V is TRBV18 and J is TRBJ2-7, with 11 bases identical to TRBD2. Looked up from germline, CDR1 is KGHSH and CDR2 is LQKENI. The CDR3 has 15 residues. With 2 bases clipped from V and 6 bases from J, the junction kept 6 bases outside the gene matches.

The chain combines TRBV7-3 with TRBJ2-7; 7 bases are a match to TRBD2. The CDR3 consists of 13 residues. CDR1 SGHTA and CDR2 FQGTGA come from the germline V gene. V dropped 3 bases and J dropped 4; count of bases not matched to a gene: 3. CDR3 residues: CASSFEGGYEQYF. In nucleotides, the CDR3 is TGTGCCAGCAGCTTTGAGGGAGGGTACGAGCAGTACTTC.

The chain couples TRBV28 to TRBJ1-4, with a tentative D call TRBD1 (6 bases). The CDR3 runs 13 residues. The germline gives CDR1 MDHEN, CDR2 SYDVKM. V was trimmed by 10 bases and J by 4 bases, leaving 13 bases between them. The DNA for the CDR3 is TGTGCCACTTTGGACAGTTTTAATGAAAAACTGTTTTTT. Translation gives CATLDSFNEKLFF.

The genes are TRBV6-1 and TRBJ2-1; 14 bases match TRBD2. The CDR3 has 15 residues. J was trimmed by 6 bases and V by 6 bases; bases with no gene match: 4. Germline CDR1 and CDR2: MNHNS and SASEGT. DNA of the CDR3: TGTGCCAGCAGCTCGACTAGCGGGGGGGCCAATGAGCAGTTCTTC. It encodes CASSSTSGGANEQFF.

This rearrangement joins TRBV12-3 or TRBV12-4 to TRBJ2-1; perhaps TRBD1 as D (6 bases). The CDR3 has 13 residues. The V and J ends lost 6 bases and 5 bases respectively, with 11 bases between them. The CDR3 here is CASRRQENNEQFF. The CDR3 DNA is TGTGCCAGCAGAAGACAGGAGAACAATGAGCAGTTCTTC.

This clone was seen just once. The chain has TRBV5-1 and TRBJ2-7; a possible D gene is TRBD2 (5 bases). The CDR3 runs 14 residues. Trimming pared 2 bases from V and 0 bases from J, leaving 9 bases between. CDR1 is SGHRS and CDR2 is YFSETQ in the germline V gene. The CDR3 sequence is CASSLRESSYEQYF. CDR3 in DNA: TGCGCCAGCAGCTTAAGGGAGAGCTCCTACGAGCAGTACTTC.

The chain has TRBV28 and TRBJ1-4, with no clear D. V gave up 4 bases and J gave up 6 bases, with 12 bases separating them. In germline, CDR1 is MDHEN, CDR2 SYDVKM. This CDR3 has 14 residues. Here the CDR3 reads CASSSGGYDEKLFF. As DNA, the CDR3 is TGTGCCAGCAGTTCCGGCGGGTACGATGAAAAACTGTTTTTT.

V gene TRBV25-1 combines with J gene TRBJ2-3; TRBD1 might be the D (5 bases). The CDR3 covers 14 residues. Germline V gene data show CDR1 as MGHDK and CDR2 as SYGVNS. Deletions cut 3 bases from V and 1 base from J, with 8 bases between. CDR3 in amino acids: CASSEGQGTDTQYF. The CDR3 DNA follows: TGTGCCAGCAGTGAGGGGCAGGGCACAGATACGCAGTATTTT.

V usage is TRBV7-2 and J usage is TRBJ2-7, with TRBD1 matching 7 bases. The CDR3 spans 14 residues. J gave up 2 bases and V 0 bases, and 1 base lay outside the gene matches. CDR1 and CDR2 from the germline V gene are SGHTA and FQGNSA. The CDR3 region is CASSLAGQPYEQYF. The CDR3, as DNA: TGTGCCAGCAGCTTAGCGGGACAGCCCTACGAGCAGTACTTC.

This clone was seen more than once but under ten times. The chain links TRBV9 to TRBJ1-1; TRBD1 might be the D (5 bases). The CDR3 covers 17 residues. Germline-derived CDR1 and CDR2 are SGDLS and YYNGEE. The ends were cut back, 2 bases at V and 8 bases at J, with 25 bases in the middle. The CDR3 DNA sequence: TGTGCCAGCAGCGTTTGGGACGCAGGGACTGGACCCGTGGAAGCTTTCTTT. Residues: CASSVWDAGTGPVEAFF.

V and J are TRBV5-1 and TRBJ1-6; 7 bases fit TRBD1. V was clipped by 6 bases and J by 9 bases; unmatched bases: 9. This CDR3 spans 14 amino acids. Per germline, CDR1 SGHRS and CDR2 YFSETQ. CDR3 loop: CASTADRASSPLHF. The CDR3 region has the DNA TGCGCCAGCACCGCAGACAGGGCGAGTTCACCCCTCCACTTT.

This chain joins TRBV10-3 and TRBJ1-6; D unresolved. Germline V gene data show CDR1 as ENHRY and CDR2 as SYGVKD. V lost 3 bases and J 7 bases, leaving 4 bases between the germline ends. This CDR3 has 12 amino acids. The CDR3 loop reads CAISDPNSPLHF. The CDR3 DNA follows: TGTGCCATCAGTGACCCAAATTCACCCCTCCACTTT.

This rearrangement joins TRBV21-1 to TRBJ1-3; the table assigns TRBD1, which was not confirmed against the DNA. TRBV21-1 represents a pseudogene. The CDR3 length is 16 residues. As DNA, the CDR3 is TGTGCCAGCAACCGGGACAGGGGGACTTCTGGAAACACCATATATTTT. It encodes CASNRDRGTSGNTIYF.